The 30 T cell receptor beta chains presented below share a single source sample, sequenced in a study of control samples from healthy donors and cancer patients. Here immunoSEQ multiplex PCR was the method, and the copy in TCRdb shows in-frame clones only, minus some. The sample includes about 35,000 clones, approximately 94% seen only once; the top ten take 1.5% to 2%. Sequenced material: PBMCs. The receptors were gathered from a man aged 35 to 55 with colorectal cancer.

This rearrangement joins TRBV12-3 or TRBV12-4 to TRBJ2-1; D not resolved. Trimming left V 1 base short and J 4 bases short, with 5 bases between. The CDR3 totals 13 residues. The CDR3 protein is CASSLDNYNEQFF. The CDR3 nucleotides read TGTGCCAGCAGTTTAGACAATTACAATGAGCAGTTCTTC.

The CDR3 bases are TGTGCCAGCAGCTCACAGCGGGGGGCGCACCAAGAGACCCAGTACTTC. This codes for CASSSQRGAHQETQYF. This chain connects TRBV7-9 to TRBJ2-5; TRBD2 agrees at 9 bases. The CDR3 sequence is 16 residues long. V shed 4 bases, J shed 0 bases, and the junction held 6 bases outside the gene matches. Germline V gives CDR1 SEHNR, CDR2 FQNEAQ (reference sequence).

The chain couples TRBV29-1 to TRBJ1-3; 7 bases line up with TRBD1. There are 13 residues in the CDR3. Germline loops: CDR1 SQVTM, CDR2 ANQGSEA. After removal of 7 bases from V and 2 bases from J, the junction contained 5 bases not matched to a gene. This chain's CDR3 is CSASGGPGNTIYF. CDR3 DNA: TGCAGCGCCTCAGGGGGGCCTGGAAACACCATATATTTT.

V usage is TRBV19 and J usage is TRBJ1-2; no definite D call. Germline values: CDR1 LNHDA, CDR2 SQIVND (reference sequence). There are 17 residues in the CDR3. The V end was cut by 5 bases, the J end by 2 bases, with 21 bases between. The chain's CDR3 is CASSPKSGGRRNYGYTF. The CDR3 DNA follows: TGTGCCAGTAGTCCTAAATCGGGAGGGCGGAGGAACTATGGCTACACCTTC.

This clone was seen once. The V call is TRBV18, the J call TRBJ1-2; no clear D gene. This CDR3 is built from 14 residues. In germline, CDR1 is KGHSH, CDR2 LQKENI. V was pared by 6 bases and J by 1 base, with 12 bases between. The chain's CDR3 is CASSEEAINYGYTF. CDR3 bases: TGTGCCAGCTCCGAGGAGGCAATTAACTATGGCTACACCTTC.

V gene TRBV7-2 combines with J gene TRBJ2-1; 9 bases are shared with TRBD2. The CDR3 consists of 15 residues. From germline, CDR1 is SGHTA and CDR2 FQGNSA. The V and J ends lost 3 bases and 2 bases, in that order; junction bases with no gene match: 2. The CDR3 DNA reads TGTGCCAGCAGCTTTAGCGGGGGCCCCTACAATGAGCAGTTCTTC. Residues: CASSFSGGPYNEQFF.

The chain couples TRBV5-5 to TRBJ2-7; D remains ambiguous. Germline V gives CDR1 SGHKS, CDR2 YYEKEE (reference sequence). The CDR3 loop spans 12 amino acids. V lost 3 bases and J lost 6, with 10 bases in between. Here the CDR3 DNA reads TGTGCCAGCAGCTATGAAGTTGGCGAGCAGTACTTC. Protein product: CASSYEVGEQYF.

The gene calls are TRBV4-1 and TRBJ2-1; TRBD2 matches 8 bases. Germline lookup yields CDR1 MGHRA and CDR2 YSYEKL. The CDR3 covers 15 residues. With V trimmed by 8 bases and J by 10 bases, 16 bases remained unmatched. CDR3 nucleotide sequence: TGCGCCAGCTCGGGGTTAATGGCGGCTAGCGGGGAGCAGTTCTTC. Its protein is CASSGLMAASGEQFF.

The chain couples TRBV5-1 to TRBJ2-5, with 7 nucleotides matching TRBD1. Trimming removed 3 bases from V and 1 base from J; junction bases left unmatched: 9. The germline CDR1 and CDR2 sequences are SGHRS and YFSETQ. The CDR3 runs to 16 residues. CDR3 DNA sequence: TGCGCCAGCAGCTGGACTTCCGGGACAGCCCAAGAGACCCAGTACTTC. It codes for CASSWTSGTAQETQYF.

This chain uses TRBV29-1 with TRBJ2-7; 9 bases line up with TRBD2. The junction had 7 bases not matched to a gene; V was cut back by 4 bases and J by 0 bases. The CDR3 loop spans 15 amino acids. Germline CDR1 and CDR2: SQVTM and ANQGSEA. In DNA, the CDR3 is TGCAGCGTTGTTTCGAGCGGGAGGAGCTCCTACGAGCAGTACTTC. Protein product: CSVVSSGRSSYEQYF.

This clone came up once. The V and J genes are TRBV6-5 and TRBJ1-4; possibly TRBD1 for D (6 bases). Deletions cut 6 bases from V and 7 bases from J, with 9 bases between. This CDR3 region has 12 residues. Germline V gives CDR1 MNHEY, CDR2 SVGAGI. The CDR3 is CASSRGVEKLFF. As DNA, the CDR3 is TGTGCCAGCAGCAGGGGCGTTGAAAAACTGTTTTTT.

This rearrangement joins TRBV5-6 to TRBJ2-2; 15 positions agree with TRBD2. CDR1 SGHDT and CDR2 YYEEEE come from the germline V gene. This CDR3 has 17 residues. V shed 4 bases, J shed 5 bases, and the junction held 6 bases outside the gene matches. CDR3: CASSLQGTSGGTGELFF. The CDR3 DNA is TGTGCCAGCAGCCTTCAGGGGACTAGCGGGGGGACCGGGGAGCTGTTTTTT.

Only one count was recorded for this clone. This rearrangement joins TRBV7-2 to TRBJ1-5; weak D call: TRBD1 (6 bases). This CDR3 region has 15 residues. Deletions cut 1 base from V and 6 bases from J, with 13 bases between. Germline V gene lookup returns CDR1 SGHTA and CDR2 FQGNSA. The CDR3 here is CASSLVAGAIQPQHF. CDR3 bases: TGTGCCAGCAGCTTAGTCGCGGGGGCGATTCAGCCCCAGCATTTT.

This chain uses TRBV24-1 with TRBJ2-2; 7 bases are shared with TRBD1. The CDR3 has 14 residues. V dropped 7 bases and J dropped 4; count of bases not matched to a gene: 5. Germline V lookup: CDR1 KGHDR, CDR2 SFDVKD. The CDR3 nucleotides are TGTGCCACCAGACAGGGGCGAGGCACCGGGGAGCTGTTTTTT. Encoded protein: CATRQGRGTGELFF.

The gene calls are TRBV6-6 and TRBJ1-1; the D is unclear. Looked up from germline, CDR1 is MNHNY and CDR2 is SVGAGI (reference sequence). V was clipped by 7 bases and J by 1 base, with 13 bases between them. The CDR3 is made up of 14 amino acids. The CDR3 loop reads CASTNIGGNTEAFF. As DNA, the CDR3 is TGTGCCAGCACCAACATCGGAGGGAACACTGAAGCTTTCTTT.

The chain uses TRBV9 and TRBJ2-1; possible D gene TRBD1, 5 bases. The CDR3 covers 15 residues. CDR1 SGDLS and CDR2 YYNGEE come from the germline V gene. V lost 3 bases, J lost 3 bases, and 13 bases lay in between. DNA of the CDR3: TGTGCCAGCAGCGAAAACTCAGGGTTCTACAATGAGCAGTTCTTC. Translating it yields CASSENSGFYNEQFF.

The V and J genes are TRBV5-1 and TRBJ1-3, with D maybe TRBD1 (5 bases). V lost 2 bases to trimming and J lost 4 bases, with 13 bases between them. The CDR3 extends over 15 amino acids. Germline V CDR1 and CDR2: SGHRS, YFSETQ. The DNA for the CDR3 is TGCGCCAGCAGCTTCTTAGGGACTCAAGGAAACACCATATATTTT. Encoded protein: CASSFLGTQGNTIYF.

The V and J genes are TRBV9 and TRBJ2-6; TRBD2 might be the D (6 bases). Germline assignment: CDR1 SGDLS and CDR2 YYNGEE. V was cut by 1 base and J by 1 base, with 12 bases left in between. This CDR3 is built from 17 residues. The CDR3 sequence: CASSVRPAGSGANVLTF. The CDR3 bases are TGTGCCAGCAGCGTACGCCCGGCGGGGTCTGGGGCCAACGTCCTGACTTTC. Full variable domain (outside the CDR3, taken from reference TRBV9 and TRBJ2-6): DSGVTQTPKHLITATGQRVTLRCSPRSGDLSVYWYQQSLDQGLQFLIQYYNGEERAKGNILERFSAQQFPDLHSELNLSSLELGDSALYFCASSVRPAGSGANVLTFGAGSRLTVL.

The chain has TRBV6-5 and TRBJ2-2, with D perhaps TRBD1 or TRBD2 (5 bases each). CDR3 size: 14 residues. With 6 bases removed from V and 3 bases from J, the gap between germline ends came to 11 bases. Germline V lookup: CDR1 MNHEY, CDR2 SVGAGI. The CDR3 region is CASRPRGDTGELFF. Written as DNA, the CDR3 is TGTGCCAGCAGACCCAGAGGGGACACCGGGGAGCTGTTTTTT.

The chain uses TRBV4-1 and TRBJ1-4; 8 bases fit TRBD1. The CDR3 extends over 15 amino acids. V shed 0 bases and J 7 bases; nucleotides not matched to a gene: 4. Per the germline V gene, CDR1 is MGHRA and CDR2 is YSYEKL. CDR3 bases: TGCGCCAGCAGCCAAGACAGGGGGCTCGGTGAAAAACTGTTTTTT. Its translation: CASSQDRGLGEKLFF.

This chain connects TRBV9 to TRBJ1-6; no definite D call. Germline assignment: CDR1 SGDLS and CDR2 YYNGEE. V lost 0 bases to trimming and J lost 6 bases, with 4 bases between them. The CDR3 covers 13 residues. CDR3 residues: CASSVEPNSPLHF. DNA for the CDR3: TGTGCCAGCAGCGTAGAGCCTAATTCACCCCTCCACTTT.

This clone came up once. The J gene is TRBJ2-3, the V gene TRBV15; weak D call: TRBD2 (6 bases). Trimming removed 0 bases at V and 2 bases at J, with 21 bases between. Per the germline V gene, CDR1 is LNHNV and CDR2 is YYDKDF (reference sequence). The CDR3 is made up of 19 amino acids. In DNA, the CDR3 is TGTGCCACCAGCAGAGATCCCCCGCCTAGGGGACTCCACACAGATACGCAGTATTTT. Translating gives CATSRDPPPRGLHTDTQYF.

This sequence joins TRBV6-2 or TRBV6-3 and TRBJ1-1; 7 bases align to TRBD1. Trimming cost V 3 bases and J 5 bases; bases outside gene matches: 12. Germline CDR1 reads MNHEY; CDR2 reads SVGEGT. The CDR3 covers 16 residues. The CDR3 DNA is TGTGCCAGCAGTTATGGGGCAAGGAGGGGGCGAACTGAAGCTTTCTTT. It encodes CASSYGARRGRTEAFF.

The rearrangement joins TRBV4-1 to TRBJ1-5, with D uncertain. V lost 1 base and J lost 0, with 7 bases in between. CDR3 length: 15 residues. The germline CDR1 and CDR2 sequences are MGHRA and YSYEKL. The CDR3 reads CASSQAEDSNQPQHF. In nucleotides, the CDR3 is TGCGCCAGCAGCCAAGCAGAAGATAGCAATCAGCCCCAGCATTTT.

The gene calls are TRBV18 and TRBJ2-7; D possibly matches TRBD1 or TRBD2 (5 bases each). CDR3 size: 14 residues. Trimming cost V 6 bases and J 3 bases, with 15 bases left between them. CDR1 KGHSH and CDR2 LQKENI come from the germline V gene. CDR3 coding DNA: TGTGCCAGCTCCCCGGTGGGGGTTCGCTACGAGCAGTACTTC. Protein: CASSPVGVRYEQYF.

The rearrangement uses TRBV5-6 and TRBJ2-6; D remains ambiguous. This CDR3 contains 18 residues. Per the germline V gene, CDR1 is SGHDT and CDR2 is YYEEEE. Between the trimmed V and J ends, which lost 0 bases and 0 bases, there was a span of 13 bases. The CDR3 loop is CASSLVSLALSGANVLTF. Here the CDR3 DNA reads TGTGCCAGCAGCTTGGTCTCACTGGCACTCTCTGGGGCCAACGTCCTGACTTTC.

The rearrangement uses TRBV3-1 (or the pseudogene TRBV3-2) and TRBJ1-3; D is possibly TRBD1 (5 bases). The V and J ends lost 4 bases and 0 bases respectively, with 16 bases between them. This CDR3 comprises 17 residues. The germline CDR1 and CDR2 sequences are LGHDT and YNNKEL (reference sequence). The CDR3 is CASSPILGRNSGNTIYF. The DNA of the CDR3 is TGTGCCAGCAGCCCGATCTTGGGACGGAACTCTGGAAACACCATATATTTT.

The genes are TRBV21-1 and TRBJ2-7; the D segment call TRBD2 is taken from the table without a DNA check. TRBV21-1 has pseudogene status. There are 12 residues in the CDR3. This chain's CDR3 is CASWVPRLGQYF. Written as DNA, the CDR3 is TGTGCCAGCTGGGTCCCGAGGCTAGGGCAGTACTTC.

V is TRBV6-5 and J is TRBJ2-5; tentative D call: TRBD2 (5 bases). The CDR3 runs to 12 residues. V shed 6 bases and J shed 4 bases, with 9 bases lying between them. Germline CDR1 is MNHEY and CDR2 is SVGAGI. The CDR3 region has the DNA TGTGCCAGCAGGGCGGGTCGAGAGACCCAGTACTTC. It translates to CASRAGRETQYF.

This clone was seen once. The chain recombines TRBV19 with TRBJ1-4; no firm D call. Germline-derived CDR1 and CDR2 are LNHDA and SQIVND (reference sequence). Trimming shortened V by 3 bases and J by 8 bases, and 16 bases separated the two germline ends. The CDR3 extends over 15 amino acids. The CDR3 DNA reads as TGTGCCAGTAGTATCATTGCGGGTACGGGAGAAAAACTGTTTTTT. It codes for CASSIIAGTGEKLFF. Complete variable domain (other parts from reference TRBV19 and TRBJ1-4): DGGITQSPKYLFRKEGQNVTLSCEQNLNHDAMYWYRQDPGQGLRLIYYSQIVNDFQKGDIAEGYSVSREKKESFPLTVTSAQKNPTAFYLCASSIIAGTGEKLFFGSGTQLSVL.